The rows below give T cell receptor beta chains drawn from one sample of a study of PD-L1 blockade in urothelial cancer. Here immunoSEQ multiplex PCR was the method, and the copy in TCRdb shows in-frame clones only, minus some. The data show some 100,000 clones, 90% to 95% seen once. Sequencing was performed on PBMCs, taken around atezolizumab (anti-PD-L1) treatment. The receptor source for this set is an elderly woman with urothelial cancer. CDR3s include the opening cysteine and the closing phenylalanine or tryptophan. A D gene is named only where the DNA matches it firmly. Clone size is given for some rows only: seen once, a few or many times, or a class if the clone is expanded.

V,D,size,J,DNA,CDR3
TRBV30,.,.,TRBJ2-2,TGTGCCCGGAGGGGAGTCACCGGGGAGCTGTTTTTT,CARRGVTGELFF
TRBV5-1,TRBD1,.,TRBJ2-2,TGCGCCAGCAGCGCGACACAGGGGAATGGCACCGGGGAGCTGTTTTTT,CASSATQGNGTGELFF
TRBV28,.,.,TRBJ1-4,TGTGCCAGCAGTTTGGTGACAGCCGCAACTAATGAAAAACTGTTTTTT,CASSLVTAATNEKLFF
TRBV5-1,TRBD2,.,TRBJ2-7,TGCGCCAGCAGCTTCAGCGGGATCAGCTCCTACGAGCAGTACTTC,CASSFSGISSYEQYF
TRBV13,TRBD2,.,TRBJ2-7,TGTGCCAGCAGCTTAGCGGGACTAGCGGGTCATGCCTACGAGCAGTACTTC,CASSLAGLAGHAYEQYF
TRBV5-6,.,.,TRBJ2-1,TGTGCCAGCAGCTTGGAAGCGCGAAGTTACAATGAGCAGTTCTTC,CASSLEARSYNEQFF
TRBV28,.,.,TRBJ2-1,TGTGCCAGCAGGTCTAGCGAGGATTCGGAGCAGTTCTTC,CASRSSEDSEQFF
TRBV5-1,.,.,TRBJ2-2,TGCGCCAGCAGCTTGGACTGGACCGGGGAGCTGTTTTTT,CASSLDWTGELFF
TRBV6-1,TRBD2,.,TRBJ2-3,TGTGCCAGCAGAGACGCGGGACTAAGCACAGATACGCAGTATTTT,CASRDAGLSTDTQYF
TRBV6-1,.,few,TRBJ1-2,TGTGCCAGCAGTGAATCCCAAGGCTACACCTTC,CASSESQGYTF
TRBV30,TRBD2,.,TRBJ2-7,TGTGCCTGGAGTAGCGGGAGGGCAGGCGAGCAGTACTTC,CAWSSGRAGEQYF
TRBV4-2,TRBD1,.,TRBJ2-7,TGTGCCAGCAGCCAAGCTATTTCGGGGACAGGGGTCTACGAGCAGTACTTC,CASSQAISGTGVYEQYF
TRBV21-1,.,.,TRBJ1-2,TGTGCCGGCTACCAACAGGGGTCCTATGGCTACACCTTC,CAGYQQGSYGYTF
TRBV6-5,.,.,TRBJ2-2,TGTGCCAGCAGGTTCGACAGAGTTAACACCGGGGAGCTGTTTTTT,CASRFDRVNTGELFF
TRBV6-5,TRBD2,.,TRBJ2-1,TGTGCCAGCAGTTACGACGGACTAGCGGCCTACAATGAGCAGTTCTTC,CASSYDGLAAYNEQFF
TRBV5-1,TRBD2,.,TRBJ2-3,TGCGCCAGCAGCCCATTAGCGGGAGGGAGCACAGATACGCAGTATTTT,CASSPLAGGSTDTQYF
TRBV7-7,.,once,TRBJ1-4,TGTGCCAGCAGCTTAGACAGGGACGCAAAACTGTTTTTT,CASSLDRDAKLFF
TRBV9,TRBD2,.,TRBJ2-2,TGTGCCAGCAGCCCCCAACTAGCGGGAGGGAACACCGGGGAGCTGTTTTTT,CASSPQLAGGNTGELFF
TRBV27,.,.,TRBJ1-4,TGTGCCAGCAGTTTGGGGGGGGCTCCAGAAAAACTGTTTTTT,CASSLGGAPEKLFF
TRBV11-3,.,.,TRBJ1-1,TGTGCCAGCAGCTTAAACAGTATGAACACTGAAGCTTTCTTT,CASSLNSMNTEAFF
TRBV5-4,TRBD1,.,TRBJ2-2,TGTGCCAGCAGCCGACAGGGCCTGAACACCGGGGAGCTGTTTTTT,CASSRQGLNTGELFF
TRBV30,TRBD1,.,TRBJ1-4,TGTGCCTGGAGTGTAGGGGACAGGGTTAATGAAAAACTGTTTTTT,CAWSVGDRVNEKLFF
TRBV7-9,TRBD2,.,TRBJ2-1,TGTGCCAGCAGCCCGTCGAGGGTAGCGGGAGGTGAGCAGTTCTTC,CASSPSRVAGGEQFF
TRBV9,.,.,TRBJ1-1,TGTGCCAGCAGCGTCGCGGGGGGATCGAACACTGAAGCTTTCTTT,CASSVAGGSNTEAFF
TRBV19,TRBD1,once,TRBJ1-4,TGTGCCAGTAGCCGACAGGGGGTGTTTGAAAAACTGTTTTTT,CASSRQGVFEKLFF
TRBV30,.,.,TRBJ1-5,TGTGCCTGGGGCAGGGTAATGTCGCCCCAGCATTTT,CAWGRVMSPQHF
TRBV19,.,.,TRBJ2-7,TGTGCCAGTAGTGGAGGCTACGAGCAGTACTTC,CASSGGYEQYF
TRBV5-6,TRBD1,.,TRBJ1-5,TGTGCCAGCAGCGTCGGGGCAGGGGGAGGACAGCCCCAGCATTTT,CASSVGAGGGQPQHF
TRBV12-5,TRBD2,.,TRBJ2-3,TGTGCTAGTGGTTCCTCCGGGACTAGCGGCACAGATACGCAGTATTTT,CASGSSGTSGTDTQYF
TRBV2,TRBD1,few,TRBJ2-1,TGTGCCAGCAGCGCAACAGGGGGCGCTTACAATGAGCAGTTCTTC,CASSATGGAYNEQFF
TRBV5-4,TRBD1,.,TRBJ1-1,TGTGCCAGCAGCTCCAGACAGGGGACAGGGGCTGAAGCTTTCTTT,CASSSRQGTGAEAFF
TRBV20-1,.,.,TRBJ2-2,TGCAGTGCTCTACGCTTGGGGGAGCTGTTTTTT,CSALRLGELFF
TRBV7-9,.,many,TRBJ2-7,TGTGCCAGCAGCTTATGGGTCGGGGGCTACGAGCAGTACTTC,CASSLWVGGYEQYF
TRBV7-8,TRBD2,.,TRBJ2-1,TGTGCCAGCAGCATTGGGACTAGCGACCTTCTGGGAATCTTC,CASSIGTSDLLGIF
TRBV6-4,TRBD1,once,TRBJ1-3,TGTGCCAGCCCCGAGGGGGGACAGGACCTCTTCTCTGGAAACACCATATATTTT,CASPEGGQDLFSGNTIYF
TRBV29-1,.,.,TRBJ1-1,TGCAGCGCCCCCCGGGGTCAGGGGACTGAAGCTTTCTTT,CSAPRGQGTEAFF
TRBV5-7,TRBD2,.,TRBJ2-5,TGTGCCAGCAGCTTGCTGGCGGGACTACAAGAGACCCAGTACTTC,CASSLLAGLQETQYF
TRBV5-6,TRBD1,once,TRBJ1-3,TGTGCCAGCAGCTTCAGGACAGGGACTCCGGCCACCATATATTTT,CASSFRTGTPATIYF
TRBV5-1,.,once,TRBJ1-1,TGCGCCAGCAGCACCGGATCTAGACTGGGACTATCGGAAGCTTTCTTT,CASSTGSRLGLSEAFF
TRBV5-4,.,.,TRBJ2-7,TGTGCCAGCAGCTTGGAGGCAGGCTCCTACGAGCAGTACTTC,CASSLEAGSYEQYF
TRBV19,TRBD2,.,TRBJ2-3,TGTGCCAGTAGTACACTAGCGGGAGTGGGAGATACGCAGTATTTT,CASSTLAGVGDTQYF
TRBV30,.,.,TRBJ1-2,TGTGCCTGGGACAGAACTAACTATGGCTACACCTTC,CAWDRTNYGYTF
TRBV28,.,.,TRBJ1-5,TGTGCCAGCATAAAACAGGGTGATGTGAGCAATCAGCCCCAGCATTTT,CASIKQGDVSNQPQHF
TRBV5-1,.,.,TRBJ2-3,TGCGCCAGCAGCTTGGGTCGGAGCTCCACAGATACGCAGTATTTT,CASSLGRSSTDTQYF
TRBV18,.,few,TRBJ1-2,TGTGCCAGCTCACCACGGACTGACTCTAACTATGGCTACACCTTC,CASSPRTDSNYGYTF
TRBV25-1,.,.,TRBJ1-2,TGTGCCAGCAGTGAATTCGGGCAGGGTTACGGCTACACCTTC,CASSEFGQGYGYTF
TRBV2,TRBD2,.,TRBJ2-7,TGTGCCAGCACCGGGACTAGCGGGAGCTACGAGCAGTACTTC,CASTGTSGSYEQYF
TRBV27,.,.,TRBJ1-1,TGTGCCAGCAGCCTACAGCTAGGGGTCACTGAAGCTTTCTTT,CASSLQLGVTEAFF
TRBV5-6,TRBD2,.,TRBJ2-1,TGTGCCAGCAGCCCCCTGCTAGCGGACCGCGGTGAGCAGTTCTTC,CASSPLLADRGEQFF